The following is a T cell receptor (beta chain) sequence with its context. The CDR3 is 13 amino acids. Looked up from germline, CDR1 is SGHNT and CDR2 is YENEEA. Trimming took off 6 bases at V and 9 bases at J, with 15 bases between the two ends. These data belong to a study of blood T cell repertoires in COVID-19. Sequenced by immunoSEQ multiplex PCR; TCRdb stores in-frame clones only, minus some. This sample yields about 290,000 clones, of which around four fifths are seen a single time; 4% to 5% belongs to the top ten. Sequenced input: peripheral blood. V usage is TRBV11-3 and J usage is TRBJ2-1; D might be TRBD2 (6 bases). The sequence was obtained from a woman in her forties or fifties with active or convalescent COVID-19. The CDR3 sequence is CASSYDREREQFF. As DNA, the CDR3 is TGTGCCAGCAGTTACGACCGGGAGCGTGAGCAGTTCTTC.